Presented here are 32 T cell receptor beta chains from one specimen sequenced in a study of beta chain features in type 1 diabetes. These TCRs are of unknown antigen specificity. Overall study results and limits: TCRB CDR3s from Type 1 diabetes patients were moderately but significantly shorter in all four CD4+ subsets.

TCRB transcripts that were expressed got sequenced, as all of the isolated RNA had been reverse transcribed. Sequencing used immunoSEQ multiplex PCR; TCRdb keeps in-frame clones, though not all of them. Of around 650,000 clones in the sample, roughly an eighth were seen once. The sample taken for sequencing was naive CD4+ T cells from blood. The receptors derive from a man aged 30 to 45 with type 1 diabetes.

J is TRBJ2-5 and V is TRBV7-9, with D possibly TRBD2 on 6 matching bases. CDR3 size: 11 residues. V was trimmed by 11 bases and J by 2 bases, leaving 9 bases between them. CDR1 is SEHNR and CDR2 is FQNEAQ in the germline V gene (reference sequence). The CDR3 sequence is CASGDQETQYF. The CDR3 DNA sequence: TGTGCCTCGGGGGATCAAGAGACCCAGTACTTC.

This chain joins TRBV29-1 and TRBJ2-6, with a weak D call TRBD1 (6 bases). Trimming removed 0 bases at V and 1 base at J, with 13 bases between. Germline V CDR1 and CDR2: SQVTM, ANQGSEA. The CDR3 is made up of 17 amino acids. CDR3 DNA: TGCAGCGTTGAAGACCCCCCTGGACAGTCTGGGGCCAACGTCCTGACTTTC. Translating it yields CSVEDPPGQSGANVLTF.

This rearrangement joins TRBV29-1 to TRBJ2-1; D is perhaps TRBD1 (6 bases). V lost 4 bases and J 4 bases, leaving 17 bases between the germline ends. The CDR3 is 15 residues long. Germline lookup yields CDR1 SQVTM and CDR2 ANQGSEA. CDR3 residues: CSVGIQGTRYNEQFF. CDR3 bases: TGCAGCGTTGGAATACAGGGAACCAGATACAATGAGCAGTTCTTC.

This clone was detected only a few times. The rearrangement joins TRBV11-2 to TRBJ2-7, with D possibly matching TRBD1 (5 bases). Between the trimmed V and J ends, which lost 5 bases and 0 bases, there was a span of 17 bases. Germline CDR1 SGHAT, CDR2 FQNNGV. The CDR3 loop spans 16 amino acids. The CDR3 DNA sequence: TGTGCCAGCAGCCTATTGCCCCCCAGGGACTCCTACGAGCAGTACTTC. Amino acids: CASSLLPPRDSYEQYF.

CDR3 sequence: CASSLTPGGGNSPLHF. The CDR3 coding sequence is TGCGCCAGCAGCTTAACCCCGGGAGGGGGCAATTCACCCCTCCACTTT. The chain links TRBV5-1 to TRBJ1-6, with 7 bases lining up with TRBD1. CDR1 and CDR2 (germline): SGHRS, YFSETQ. This CDR3 has 16 residues. The V segment lost 2 bases and the J segment 7 bases; nucleotides outside the gene matches: 9.

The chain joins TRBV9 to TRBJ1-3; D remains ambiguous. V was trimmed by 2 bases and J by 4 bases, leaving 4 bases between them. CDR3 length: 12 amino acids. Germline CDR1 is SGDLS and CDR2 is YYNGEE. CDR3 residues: CASSVLGNTIYF. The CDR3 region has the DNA TGTGCCAGCAGCGTTTTAGGAAACACCATATATTTT.

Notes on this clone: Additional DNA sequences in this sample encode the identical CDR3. CDR3 nucleotide sequence: TGTGCCAGCAGCCCGCCGGTCGAGACCCAGTACTTC. Residues: CASSPPVETQYF. The chain has TRBV7-2 and TRBJ2-5; no definite D call. CDR1 and CDR2 (germline): SGHTA, FQGNSA. The CDR3 is 12 amino acids. Trimming pared 5 bases from V and 5 bases from J, leaving 9 bases between.

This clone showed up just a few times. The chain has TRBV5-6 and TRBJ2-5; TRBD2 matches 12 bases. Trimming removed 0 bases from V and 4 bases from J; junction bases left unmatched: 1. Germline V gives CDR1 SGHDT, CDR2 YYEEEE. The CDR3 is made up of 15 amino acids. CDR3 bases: TGTGCCAGCAGCTTGGAACTAGCGGGGGGAGAGACCCAGTACTTC. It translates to CASSLELAGGETQYF.

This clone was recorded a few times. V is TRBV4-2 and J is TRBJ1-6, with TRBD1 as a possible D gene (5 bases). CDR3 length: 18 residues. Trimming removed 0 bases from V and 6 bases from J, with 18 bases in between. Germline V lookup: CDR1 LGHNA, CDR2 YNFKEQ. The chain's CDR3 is CASSQEVGGTGRNSPLHF. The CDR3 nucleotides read TGTGCCAGCAGCCAAGAAGTCGGGGGGACGGGCCGTAATTCACCCCTCCACTTT.

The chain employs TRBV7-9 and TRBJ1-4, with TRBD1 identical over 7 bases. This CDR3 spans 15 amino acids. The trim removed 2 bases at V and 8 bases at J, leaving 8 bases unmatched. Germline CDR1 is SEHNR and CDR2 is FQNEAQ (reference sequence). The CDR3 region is CASSLMGQPLEKLFF. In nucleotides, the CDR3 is TGTGCCAGCAGCTTAATGGGACAGCCGCTGGAAAAACTGTTTTTT.

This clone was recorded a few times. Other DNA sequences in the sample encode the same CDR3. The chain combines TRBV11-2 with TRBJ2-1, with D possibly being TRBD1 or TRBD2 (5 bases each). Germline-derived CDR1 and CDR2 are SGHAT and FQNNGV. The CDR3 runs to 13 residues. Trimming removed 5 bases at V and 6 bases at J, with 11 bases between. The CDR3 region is CASSPRDPNEQFF. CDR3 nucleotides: TGTGCCAGCAGCCCAAGGGACCCCAATGAGCAGTTCTTC.

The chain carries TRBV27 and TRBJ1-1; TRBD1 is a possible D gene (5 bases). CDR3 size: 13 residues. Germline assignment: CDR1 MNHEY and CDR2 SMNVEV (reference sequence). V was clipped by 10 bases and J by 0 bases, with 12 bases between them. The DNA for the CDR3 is TGTGCCACCTTGGACAAGATGAACACTGAAGCTTTCTTT. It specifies CATLDKMNTEAFF.

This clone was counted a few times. CDR3: CASSVDRVLEQFF. CDR3 sequence (DNA): TGTGCCAGCAGCGTTGACAGGGTACTTGAGCAGTTCTTC. The chain is built from TRBV14 and TRBJ2-1; 7 nucleotides agree with TRBD1. Germline lookup yields CDR1 SGHDN and CDR2 FVKESK. The ends lost 5 bases at V and 9 bases at J; junction bases unmatched: 7. The CDR3 has 13 amino acids. The full variable domain, rest sourced from reference TRBV14 and TRBJ2-1, is EAGVTQFPSHSVIEKGQTVTLRCDPISGHDNLYWYRRVMGKEIKFLLHFVKESKQDESGMPNNRFLAERTGGTYSTLKVQPAELEDSGVYFCASSVDRVLEQFFGPGTRLTVL.

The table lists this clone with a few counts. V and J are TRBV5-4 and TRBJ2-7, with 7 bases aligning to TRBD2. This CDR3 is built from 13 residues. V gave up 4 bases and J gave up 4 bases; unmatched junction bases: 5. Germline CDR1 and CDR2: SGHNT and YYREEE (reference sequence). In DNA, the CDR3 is TGTGCCAGCAGCACCGGGGGGTTATACGAGCAGTACTTC. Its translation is CASSTGGLYEQYF.

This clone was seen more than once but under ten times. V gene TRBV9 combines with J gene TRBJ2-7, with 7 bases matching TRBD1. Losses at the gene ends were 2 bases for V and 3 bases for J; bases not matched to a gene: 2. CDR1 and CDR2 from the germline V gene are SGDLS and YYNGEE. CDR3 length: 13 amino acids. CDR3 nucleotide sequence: TGTGCCAGCAGCGTCACAGGGGACTACGAGCAGTACTTC. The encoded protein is CASSVTGDYEQYF.

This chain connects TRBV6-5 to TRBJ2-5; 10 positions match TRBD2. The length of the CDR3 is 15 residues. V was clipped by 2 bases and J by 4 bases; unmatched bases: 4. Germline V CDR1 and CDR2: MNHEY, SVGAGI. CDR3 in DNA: TGTGCCAGCAGTTACGGGACTAGCGTGATAGAGACCCAGTACTTC. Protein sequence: CASSYGTSVIETQYF.

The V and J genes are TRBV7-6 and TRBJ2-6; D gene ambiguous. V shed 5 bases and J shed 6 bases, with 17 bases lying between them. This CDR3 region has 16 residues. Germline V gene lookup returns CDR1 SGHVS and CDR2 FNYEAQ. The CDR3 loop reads CASSPTSAGEANVLTF. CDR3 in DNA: TGTGCCAGCAGCCCTACATCCGCAGGTGAGGCCAACGTCCTGACTTTC.

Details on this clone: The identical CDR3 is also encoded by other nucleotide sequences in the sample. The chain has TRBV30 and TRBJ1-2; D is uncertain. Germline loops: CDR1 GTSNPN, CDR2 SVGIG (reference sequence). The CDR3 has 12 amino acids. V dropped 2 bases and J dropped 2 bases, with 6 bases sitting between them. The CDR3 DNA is TGTGCCTGGAGTCCCGCAAACTATGGCTACACCTTC. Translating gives CAWSPANYGYTF. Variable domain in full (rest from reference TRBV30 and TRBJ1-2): SQTIHQWPATLVQPVGSPLSLECTVEGTSNPNLYWYRQAAGRGLQLLFYSVGIGQISSEVPQNLSASRPQDRQFILSSKKLLLSDSGFYLCAWSPANYGYTFGSGTRLTVV.

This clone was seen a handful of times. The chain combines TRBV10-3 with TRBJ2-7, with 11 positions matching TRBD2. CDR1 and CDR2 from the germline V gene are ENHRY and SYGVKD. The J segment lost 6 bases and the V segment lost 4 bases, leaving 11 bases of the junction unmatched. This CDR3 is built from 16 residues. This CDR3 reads CAISVSPTSGAGEQYF. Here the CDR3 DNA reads TGTGCCATCAGTGTTTCCCCGACTAGCGGGGCTGGCGAGCAGTACTTC.

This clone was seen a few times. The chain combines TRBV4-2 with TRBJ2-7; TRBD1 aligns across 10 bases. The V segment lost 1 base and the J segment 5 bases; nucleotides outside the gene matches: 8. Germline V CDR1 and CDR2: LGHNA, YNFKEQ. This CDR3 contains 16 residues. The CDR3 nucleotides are TGTGCCAGCAGCCAAGGTCCCGGACAGGGGGGCGACGAGCAGTACTTC. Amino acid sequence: CASSQGPGQGGDEQYF.

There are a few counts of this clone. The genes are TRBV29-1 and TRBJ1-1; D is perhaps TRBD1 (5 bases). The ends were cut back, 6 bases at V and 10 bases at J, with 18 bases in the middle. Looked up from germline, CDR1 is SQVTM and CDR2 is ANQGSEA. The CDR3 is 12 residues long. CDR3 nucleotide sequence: TGCAGCGTACAGGTAGTAGATTCGGGAGCTTTCTTT. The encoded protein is CSVQVVDSGAFF. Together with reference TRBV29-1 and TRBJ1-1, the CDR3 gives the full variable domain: SAVISQKPSRDICQRGTSLTIQCQVDSQVTMMFWYRQQPGQSLTLIATANQGSEATYESGFVIDKFPISRPNLTFSTLTVSNMSPEDSSIYLCSVQVVDSGAFFGQGTRLTVV.

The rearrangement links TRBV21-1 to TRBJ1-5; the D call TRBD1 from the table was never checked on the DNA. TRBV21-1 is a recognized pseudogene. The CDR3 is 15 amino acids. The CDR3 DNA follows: TGTGCCAGCAGCAAGGGGGACAGATGGCATCAGCCCCAGCATTTT. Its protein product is CASSKGDRWHQPQHF.

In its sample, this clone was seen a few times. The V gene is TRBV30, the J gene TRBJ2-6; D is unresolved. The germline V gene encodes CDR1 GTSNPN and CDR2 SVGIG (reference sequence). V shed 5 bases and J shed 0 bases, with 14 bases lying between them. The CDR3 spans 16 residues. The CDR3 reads CAWDIRAHSGANVLTF. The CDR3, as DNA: TGTGCCTGGGATATTAGGGCCCACTCTGGGGCCAACGTCCTGACTTTC.

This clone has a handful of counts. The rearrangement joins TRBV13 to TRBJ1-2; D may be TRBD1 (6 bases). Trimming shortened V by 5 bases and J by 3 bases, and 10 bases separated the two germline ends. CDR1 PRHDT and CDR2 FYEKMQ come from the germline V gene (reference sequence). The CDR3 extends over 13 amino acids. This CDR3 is CASSPTGDYGYTF. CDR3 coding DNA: TGTGCCAGCAGCCCGACAGGAGACTATGGCTACACCTTC.

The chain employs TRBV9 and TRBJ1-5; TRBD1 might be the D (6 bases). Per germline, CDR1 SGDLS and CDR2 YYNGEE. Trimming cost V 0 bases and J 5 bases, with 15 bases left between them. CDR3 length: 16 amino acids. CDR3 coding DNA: TGTGCCAGCAGCGTAGCTTGGCGGGGGGCGCATCAGCCCCAGCATTTT. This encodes CASSVAWRGAHQPQHF.

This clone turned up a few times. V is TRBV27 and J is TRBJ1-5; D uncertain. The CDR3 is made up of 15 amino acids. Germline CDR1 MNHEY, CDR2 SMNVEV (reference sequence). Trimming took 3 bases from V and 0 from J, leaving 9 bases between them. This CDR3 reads CASSLSQNSNQPQHF. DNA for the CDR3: TGTGCCAGCAGTTTGTCGCAGAATAGCAATCAGCCCCAGCATTTT.

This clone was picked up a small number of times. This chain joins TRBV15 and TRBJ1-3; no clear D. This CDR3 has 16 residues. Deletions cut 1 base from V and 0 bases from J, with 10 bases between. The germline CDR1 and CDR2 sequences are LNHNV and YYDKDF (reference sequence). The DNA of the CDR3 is TGTGCCACCAGCAGAGCAGGACTACGCTCTGGAAACACCATATATTTT. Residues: CATSRAGLRSGNTIYF.

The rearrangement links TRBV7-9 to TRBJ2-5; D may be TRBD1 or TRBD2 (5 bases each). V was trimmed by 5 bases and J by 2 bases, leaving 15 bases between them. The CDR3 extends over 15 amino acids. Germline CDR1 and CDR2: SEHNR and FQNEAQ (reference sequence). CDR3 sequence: CASSARRDGQETQYF. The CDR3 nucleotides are TGTGCCAGCAGCGCCCGACGGGACGGACAAGAGACCCAGTACTTC. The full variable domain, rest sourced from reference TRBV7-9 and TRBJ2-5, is DTGVSQNPRHKITKRGQNVTFRCDPISEHNRLYWYRQTLGQGPEFLTYFQNEAQLEKSRLLSDRFSAERPKGSFSTLEIQRTEQGDSAMYLCASSARRDGQETQYFGPGTRLLVL.

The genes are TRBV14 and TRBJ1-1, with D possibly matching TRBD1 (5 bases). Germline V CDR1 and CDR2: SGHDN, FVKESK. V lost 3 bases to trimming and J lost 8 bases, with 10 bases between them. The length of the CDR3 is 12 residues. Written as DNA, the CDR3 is TGTGCCAGCAGCCAGATGAACAGGGAAGCTTTCTTT. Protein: CASSQMNREAFF.

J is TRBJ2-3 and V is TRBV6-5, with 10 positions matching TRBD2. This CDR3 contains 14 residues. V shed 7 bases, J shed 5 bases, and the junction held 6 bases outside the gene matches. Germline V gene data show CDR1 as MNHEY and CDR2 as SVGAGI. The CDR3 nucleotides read TGTGCCAGCACAAGCGGGGGGGCTGGAGATACGCAGTATTTT. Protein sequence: CASTSGGAGDTQYF.

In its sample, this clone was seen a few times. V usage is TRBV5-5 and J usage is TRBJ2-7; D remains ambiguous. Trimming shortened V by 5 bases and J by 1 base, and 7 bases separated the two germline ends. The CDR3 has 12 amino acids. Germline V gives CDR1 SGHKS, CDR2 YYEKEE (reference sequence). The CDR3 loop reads CASSWASYEQYF. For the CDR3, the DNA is TGTGCCAGCAGTTGGGCGTCCTACGAGCAGTACTTC.

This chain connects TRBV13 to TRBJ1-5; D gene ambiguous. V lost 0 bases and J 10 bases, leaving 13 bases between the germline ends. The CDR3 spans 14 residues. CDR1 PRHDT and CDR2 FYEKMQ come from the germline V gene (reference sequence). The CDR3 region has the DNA TGTGCCAGCAGCTTAGGGGGCCAGCGATCTCCCCAGCATTTT. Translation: CASSLGGQRSPQHF.